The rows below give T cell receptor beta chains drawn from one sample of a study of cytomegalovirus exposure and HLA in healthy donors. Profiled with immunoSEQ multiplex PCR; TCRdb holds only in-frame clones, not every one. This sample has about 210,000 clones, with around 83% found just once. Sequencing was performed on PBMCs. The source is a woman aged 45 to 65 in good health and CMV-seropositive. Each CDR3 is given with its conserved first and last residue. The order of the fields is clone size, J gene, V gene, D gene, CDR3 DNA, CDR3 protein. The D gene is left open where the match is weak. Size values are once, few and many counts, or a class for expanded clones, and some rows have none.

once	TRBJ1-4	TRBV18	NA	TGTGCCAGCTCACCTAGGCGGGAATTGTCTAATGAAAAACTGTTTTTT	CASSPRRELSNEKLFF
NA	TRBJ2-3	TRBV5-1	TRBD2	TGCGCCAGCAGCTTTCGGCGGGGGGTCTCAGATACGCAGTATTTT	CASSFRRGVSDTQYF
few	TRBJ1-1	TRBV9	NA	TGTGCCAGCAGCGCCGCAGGGGAGGGGACTGAAGCTTTCTTT	CASSAAGEGTEAFF
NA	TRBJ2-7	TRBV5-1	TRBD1	TGCGCCAGCAGCCCAGGATACGGACAGGGGGCCTCCTACGAGCAGTACTTC	CASSPGYGQGASYEQYF
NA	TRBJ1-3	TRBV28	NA	TGTGCCAGCAGCGAACCAGGGCTTGGAAACACCATATATTTT	CASSEPGLGNTIYF
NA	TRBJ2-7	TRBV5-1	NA	TGCGCCAGCAGCTTGACAGGGTGGCAAAACGAGCAGTACTTC	CASSLTGWQNEQYF
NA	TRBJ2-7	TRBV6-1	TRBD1	TGTGCCAGCAGTGAAGCATCTAGGACAGGGTGGTTGTACGAGCAGTACTTC	CASSEASRTGWLYEQYF
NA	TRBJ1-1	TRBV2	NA	TGTGCCAGCAGCCCCCTCAGGGCTATGAACACTGAAGCTTTCTTT	CASSPLRAMNTEAFF
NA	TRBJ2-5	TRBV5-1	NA	TGCGCCAGCAGCTTGGGACCGACGGGTCAAGAGACCCAGTACTTC	CASSLGPTGQETQYF
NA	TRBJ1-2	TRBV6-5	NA	TGCGCCAGCAGCCCCCGGGACATGCCTAACTATGGCTACACCTTC	CASSPRDMPNYGYTF
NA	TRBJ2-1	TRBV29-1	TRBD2	TGCAGCGTTGGGGTCTGGGGGGGGAACAATGAGCAGTTCTTC	CSVGVWGGNNEQFF
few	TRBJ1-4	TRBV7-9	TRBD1	TGTGCCAGCAGCTTACCGACCGGGACAGGGAATGAAAAACTGTTTTTT	CASSLPTGTGNEKLFF
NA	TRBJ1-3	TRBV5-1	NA	TGCGCCAGCAGCTTGGAGCCAGGGGATGGTAGTTCTGGAAACACCATATATTTT	CASSLEPGDGSSGNTIYF
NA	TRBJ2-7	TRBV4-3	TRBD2	TGCGCCAGCAGCCAAGAAACTAGCGGGGGGGCCTGGATCCACGAGCAGTACTTC	CASSQETSGGAWIHEQYF
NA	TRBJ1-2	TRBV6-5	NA	TGTGCCAGCACCGCATCCCACAGGTATGGCTACACCTTC	CASTASHRYGYTF
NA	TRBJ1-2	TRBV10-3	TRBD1	TGTGCCATCAGTGAGTCCGGACAGGGGGCCTATGGCTACACCTTC	CAISESGQGAYGYTF
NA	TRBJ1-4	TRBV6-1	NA	TGTGCCAGCAGTGAAGATCCAGAAGCAACTAATGAAAAACTGTTTTTT	CASSEDPEATNEKLFF
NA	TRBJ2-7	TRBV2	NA	TGTGCCAGCAGTGAAGACGACAGTATATTGATTCCGTACGAGCAGTACTTC	CASSEDDSILIPYEQYF
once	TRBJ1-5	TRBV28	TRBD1	TGTGCCAGCGTATTTTCGGGACAGAACAATCAGCCCCAGCATTTT	CASVFSGQNNQPQHF
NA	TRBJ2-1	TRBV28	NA	TGTGCCAGCAGTTTATTTTTTACCCGGCAGGGTGGCAACAATGAGCAGTTCTTC	CASSLFFTRQGGNNEQFF
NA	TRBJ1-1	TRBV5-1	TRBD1	TGCGCCAGCAGCTGGACAGGGGGCGAAGACACTGAAGCTTTCTTT	CASSWTGGEDTEAFF
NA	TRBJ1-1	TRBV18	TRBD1	TGTGCCAGCTCACCAGCTCGACAGGGCGCTCTCACTGAAGCTTTCTTT	CASSPARQGALTEAFF
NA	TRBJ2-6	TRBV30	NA	TGTGCCTGGAGTGTACCGATCGGTCGGTCTGGGGCCAACGTCCTGACTTTC	CAWSVPIGRSGANVLTF
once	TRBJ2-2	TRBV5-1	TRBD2	TGCGCCAGCAGCCTCACTAGCGGGGTTTCCACCGGGGAGCTGTTTTTT	CASSLTSGVSTGELFF
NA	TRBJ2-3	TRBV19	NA	TGTGCCAGTACCCCTCATACGCAGTATTTT	CASTPHTQYF
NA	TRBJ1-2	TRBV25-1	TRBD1	TGTGCCAGCAGTGAATCTCGACAGGGCCCTGATGGCTACACCTTC	CASSESRQGPDGYTF
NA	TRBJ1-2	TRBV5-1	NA	TGCGCCAGCAGCTTGGGAGCGGGGGAAACTGACTATGGCTACACCTTC	CASSLGAGETDYGYTF
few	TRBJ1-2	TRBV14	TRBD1	TGTGCCAGCAGCCAAAGGGGGCGATGGTATGGCTACACCTTC	CASSQRGRWYGYTF
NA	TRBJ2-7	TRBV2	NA	TGTGCCAGCAGTGAAGGCGCGGCCTACGAGCAGTACTTC	CASSEGAAYEQYF